Included here is one TCR beta chain sequence, with context. There is no known antigen for this receptor. No quality values exist for individual bases; no much larger clone is one base distant. Trimming removed 7 bases from V and 2 bases from J; the gene matches leave 7 bases unexplained. Counted from cysteine to phenylalanine, this CDR3 has 15 amino acids. Only the CDR3 part of the read is kept: 45 bases, read in frame from the first base. In the germline V gene (reference sequence), CDR1 corresponds to LNHDA and CDR2 to SQIVND. These data originate in a study of T cell responses to AZD1222 COVID-19 vaccine (dated by TCRdb to the early 2020s). Turning to the overall study: AZD1222 recipients with second doses at about 4 weeks or about 12 weeks were pooled, because spike-specific TCR depth and breadth did not differ between schedules. A total of 233 trial participants underwent TCR sequencing, of whom about 210 had received two doses of AZD1222 and roughly 26 had received two doses of the MenACWY control vaccine. Enrollment into the trials was organized by age into subgroups of 18-55, 56-69 and 70-plus years, and those subgroups contained roughly 140, 27 and 60 TCR-sequenced participants, respectively.

The CDR3 regions of human TCRbeta chains were analyzed by immunosequencing. Per the original workflow: TCRs in the repertoires were compared against a reference library of SARS-CoV-2-specific TCRs that had been generated with the MIRA antigen-specificity platform. Breadth was defined as the fraction of unique TCRs that were SARS-CoV-2-associated. Depth was defined as the fraction of total T cells that were SARS-CoV-2-associated. Using the MIRA data, every spike-specific TCR was mapped to the spike region that the TCR reacted to and assigned to either a CD4 or a CD8 class. Log10-transformed breadth and depth values were compared by one-way ANOVA with Sidak's multiple comparisons tests. This immuneACCESS table, as held by TCRdb, lists in-frame sequences with V and J called but not all clones. Of the missing ones, under half trace to an unresolved V gene in checked studies; the others have no known cause. V and J calls and clone size follow that table, whereas D and trimming were derived from the DNA. The sample table contains about 110,000 clones; only one count was recorded for about 93% of them. Around 2% of the sample rests with the top ten.

The paper as a whole reports these results and caveats: CD4 TCRs associated with the vaccine covered the entire spike protein, and the dominant responses were in regions 160-218 and 743-854. Epitopes outside the regions mutated in the B.1.351 and B.1.1.7 variants were reportedly recognized by nearly half of the unique spike-specific TCRs. Participants were mostly white British and included more females than males, and it was suggested by the authors that clonal diversity may have been underestimated. Because no day 14 peak-response samples were available, repertoires were characterized only after the peak T cell response. The 56-69-year group was small, and its depth increase did not reach significance, likely because of low power. After two AZD1222 doses, both the breadth and the depth of spike-specific TCRs were significantly higher than at day 0 and than in MenACWY recipients. Conclusions about previously exposed vaccinees are limited because only 6 or 7 AZD1222 recipients were SARS-CoV-2 seropositive at baseline.

The time point label, as the study defines it: baseline before first vaccination. Vaccinee samples were obtained from the UK trials COV001 and COV002, which included a single-blind randomized controlled phase 2/3 trial of AZD1222 (ChAdOx1 nCoV-19) in healthy adults. For TCRbeta chain sequencing, PBMC samples were collected from trial participants at day 0 and at day 28 after the second dose. The sequencing used peripheral blood, collected on day 0 of AZD1222 vaccination. The chain uses TRBV19 and TRBJ1-2, with TRBD1 identical over 10 junction bases. The receptor was isolated from an adult in good health. The CDR3 amino acid sequence is: CASTDDRGPNYGYTF. DNA sequence: TGTGCCAGTACCGATGACAGGGGGCCCAACTATGGCTACACCTTC.